Following are 16 T cell receptor beta chains from one sample sequenced in a study of T cell responses to AZD1222 COVID-19 vaccine. Some clones are missing from TCRdb's copy, which holds only in-frame ones; the method was immunoSEQ multiplex PCR. The data hold some 58,000 clones, with 70% to 80% observed a single time. The sequences come from peripheral blood, collected 28 days after the second AZD1222 dose. Source of these receptors: an adult who received the AZD1222 COVID-19 vaccine.

The chain links TRBV7-2 to TRBJ2-3, with a tentative D call TRBD2 (6 bases). This CDR3 region has 14 residues. CDR1 and CDR2 (germline): SGHTA, FQGNSA. Deletions cut 5 bases from V and 4 bases from J, with 13 bases between. The chain's CDR3 is CASSLNGSPDTQYF. For the CDR3, the DNA is TGTGCCAGCAGCCTTAACGGGAGCCCAGATACGCAGTATTTT.

About this clone: Since a far larger clone is one base different, this is likely a read error. The gene calls are TRBV4-1 and TRBJ1-2; 7 bases fit TRBD1. This CDR3 has 13 amino acids. The V gene's germline CDR1 is MGHRA and CDR2 YSYEKL. CDR3 in amino acids: CARRRQGPYGYTF. The CDR3 coding sequence is TGCGCCCGCAGGCGACAGGGCCCCTATGGCTACACCTTC.

This clone was counted between two and nine times. The chain uses TRBV5-4 and TRBJ1-2; D not resolved. The CDR3 is made up of 13 amino acids. Germline V gene data show CDR1 as SGHNT and CDR2 as YYREEE (reference sequence). V lost 1 base and J lost 8, with 12 bases in between. The CDR3 spells CASSLPFNRGYTF. As DNA, the CDR3 is TGTGCCAGCAGCTTGCCCTTTAACCGGGGCTACACCTTC.

V gene TRBV20-1 combines with J gene TRBJ1-3; D uncertain. Germline V CDR1 and CDR2: DFQATT, SNEGSKA (reference sequence). The CDR3 consists of 14 residues. Trimming shortened V by 4 bases and J by 0 bases, and 10 bases separated the two germline ends. CDR3 residues: CSATEVNSGNTIYF. CDR3 sequence (DNA): TGCAGTGCTACTGAGGTTAACTCTGGAAACACCATATATTTT.

This clone showed up just a few times. The rearrangement links TRBV11-2 to TRBJ1-3; D not resolved. Between the trimmed V and J ends, which lost 2 bases and 0 bases, there was a span of 8 bases. Germline lookup yields CDR1 SGHAT and CDR2 FQNNGV. The CDR3 length is 15 residues. The CDR3 spells CASSLLVSSGNTIYF. CDR3 DNA: TGTGCCAGCAGCTTATTGGTCAGCTCTGGAAACACCATATATTTT.

The chain uses TRBV7-2 and TRBJ2-3, with D unclear. The V gene's germline CDR1 is SGHTA and CDR2 FQGNSA. V lost 3 bases and J lost 5, with 6 bases in between. CDR3 length: 12 amino acids. The CDR3 spells CASSFAKDTQYF. CDR3 DNA: TGTGCCAGCAGCTTCGCTAAAGATACGCAGTATTTT.

The rearrangement uses TRBV28 and TRBJ1-5, with D hard to call. CDR1 is MDHEN and CDR2 is SYDVKM in the germline V gene. Between the trimmed V and J ends, which lost 5 bases and 0 bases, there was a span of 8 bases. The CDR3 spans 14 residues. The CDR3 loop reads CASSKGGSNQPQHF. The CDR3 DNA is TGTGCCAGCAGTAAAGGAGGTAGCAATCAGCCCCAGCATTTT.

V is TRBV10-3 and J is TRBJ2-7, with D perhaps being TRBD1 or TRBD2 (5 bases each). The CDR3 contains 16 residues. The ends were cut back, 5 bases at V and 5 bases at J, with 22 bases in the middle. Germline V gene lookup returns CDR1 ENHRY and CDR2 SYGVKD. This CDR3 reads CAISPGTQSLWHEQYF. The DNA for the CDR3 is TGTGCCATCAGTCCCGGGACCCAGAGCCTTTGGCACGAGCAGTACTTC.

This chain links TRBV10-2 with TRBJ1-6; 10 bases line up with TRBD1. Trimming removed 2 bases from V and 14 bases from J; junction bases left unmatched: 3. This CDR3 comprises 13 residues. Germline CDR1 is WSHSY and CDR2 is SAAADI. CDR3 sequence (DNA): TGCGCCAGCAGTGAGCAGGGACAGGGGTCCCTCCACTTT. This codes for CASSEQGQGSLHF.

The rearrangement uses TRBV15 and TRBJ1-1, with TRBD1 as a possible D gene (6 bases). There are 14 residues in the CDR3. In germline, CDR1 is LNHNV, CDR2 YYDKDF (reference sequence). The V end was cut by 4 bases, the J end by 6 bases, with 15 bases between. CDR3 in amino acids: CATSKGGKRAEAFF. CDR3 bases: TGTGCCACCAGCAAAGGGGGTAAAAGGGCTGAAGCTTTCTTT.

In regard to this clone: Its ends do not fully match the called genes, so a read error is possible. This chain connects TRBV7-7 to TRBJ2-2; a weak D match, TRBD1 (6 bases). The CDR3 consists of 14 residues. Germline CDR1 reads SSHAT; CDR2 reads FNYEAQ (reference sequence). This CDR3 is CASSETGYTGELFF. The CDR3 region has the DNA TGTGCTAGCAGCGAGACAGGTTACACCGGGGAGCTGTTTTTT. The variable domain in full, completed from reference TRBV7-7 and TRBJ2-2, reads GAGVSQSPRYKVTKRGQDVTLRCDPISSHATLYWYQQALGQGPEFLTYFNYEAQPDKSGLPSDRFSAERPEGSISTLTIQRTEQRDSAMYRCASSETGYTGELFFGEGSRLTVL.

In its sample, this clone was seen once. The chain's CDR3 is CSVDGQGEGGRYGYTF. CDR3 coding DNA: TGCAGCGTGGACGGACAGGGTGAGGGGGGCCGATATGGCTACACCTTC. The chain joins TRBV29-1 to TRBJ1-2, with 8 positions matching TRBD1. V lost 6 bases and J lost 5; bases outside the gene matches: 17. The germline V gene encodes CDR1 SQVTM and CDR2 ANQGSEA. This CDR3 spans 16 amino acids.

This clone appeared a single time. The chain is built from TRBV5-4 and TRBJ2-6; tentatively, D is TRBD1 or TRBD2 (5 bases each). The CDR3 is 15 residues long. The V gene's germline CDR1 is SGHNT and CDR2 YYREEE (reference sequence). Trimming took off 5 bases at V and 4 bases at J, with 13 bases between the two ends. CDR3 sequence: CASRVEGPGANVLTF. CDR3 DNA: TGTGCCAGCAGAGTCGAGGGGCCCGGGGCCAACGTCCTGACTTTC.

This clone appeared once. V usage is TRBV6-1 and J usage is TRBJ2-2; no firm D call. This CDR3 spans 15 amino acids. The germline V gene encodes CDR1 MNHNS and CDR2 SASEGT. The V end was cut by 1 base, the J end by 5 bases, with 11 bases between. The chain's CDR3 is CASSEGIGLTGELFF. Here the CDR3 DNA reads TGTGCCAGCAGTGAAGGCATAGGGCTGACCGGGGAGCTGTTTTTT.

The chain couples TRBV9 to TRBJ1-4; maybe TRBD1 (6 bases). CDR3 length: 16 residues. The germline gives CDR1 SGDLS, CDR2 YYNGEE. The germline V and J ends were trimmed by 3 bases and 3 bases, with 15 bases remaining between them. CDR3 bases: TGTGCCAGCAGCGCCACTACAGGGATCGCTAATGAAAAACTGTTTTTT. Translating it yields CASSATTGIANEKLFF.

This sequence joins TRBV5-1 and TRBJ1-2; D gene ambiguous. Trimming cost V 1 base and J 3 bases, with 7 bases left between them. The germline V gene has CDR1 SGHRS and CDR2 YFSETQ. This CDR3 comprises 13 residues. The CDR3 DNA sequence: TGCGCCAGCAGCTTGAACGGAGACTATGGCTACACCTTC. Residues: CASSLNGDYGYTF.